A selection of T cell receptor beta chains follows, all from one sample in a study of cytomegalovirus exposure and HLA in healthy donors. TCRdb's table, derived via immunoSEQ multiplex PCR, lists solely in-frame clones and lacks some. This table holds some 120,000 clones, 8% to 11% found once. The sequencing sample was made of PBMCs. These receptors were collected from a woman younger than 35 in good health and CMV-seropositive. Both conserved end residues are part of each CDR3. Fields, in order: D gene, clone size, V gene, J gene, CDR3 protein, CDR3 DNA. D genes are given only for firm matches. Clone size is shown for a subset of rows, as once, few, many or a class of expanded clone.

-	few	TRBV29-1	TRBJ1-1	CSVEDPAGGSFF	TGCAGCGTTGAAGATCCGGCCGGCGGCTCTTTCTTT
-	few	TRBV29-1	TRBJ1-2	CSVGNNTRIWGYTF	TGCAGCGTCGGGAATAATACACGGATCTGGGGCTACACCTTC
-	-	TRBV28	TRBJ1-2	CAGSFNGNYGYTF	TGTGCCGGCAGTTTTAACGGGAACTATGGCTACACCTTC
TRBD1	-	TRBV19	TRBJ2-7	CASSDPGTGAYEQYF	TGTGCCAGTAGCGACCCCGGGACAGGGGCCTACGAGCAGTACTTC
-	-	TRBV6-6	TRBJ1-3	CASSQISGNTIYF	TGTGCCAGCAGTCAGATCTCTGGAAACACCATATATTTT
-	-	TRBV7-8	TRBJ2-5	CASSRERIGGEETQYF	TGTGCCAGCAGCCGCGAGAGGATAGGGGGAGAAGAGACCCAGTACTTC
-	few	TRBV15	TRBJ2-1	CATSLSTADNEQFF	TGTGCCACCAGCCTATCGACAGCAGACAATGAGCAGTTCTTC
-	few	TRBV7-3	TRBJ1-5	CASSLGPGDWPQHF	TGTGCCAGCAGCTTGGGGCCCGGGGACTGGCCCCAGCATTTT
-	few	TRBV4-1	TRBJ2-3	CASSPRQDTQYF	TGCGCCAGCAGCCCCAGACAGGATACGCAGTATTTT
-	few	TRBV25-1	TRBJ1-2	CASSDHDRNYGYTF	TGTGCCAGCAGTGACCACGACAGGAACTATGGCTACACCTTC
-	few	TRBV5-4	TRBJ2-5	CASSLAGETQYF	TGTGCCAGCAGCTTGGCCGGGGAGACCCAGTACTTC
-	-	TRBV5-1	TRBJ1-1	CASSEGVTEAFF	TGCGCCAGCAGCGAAGGGGTGACTGAAGCTTTCTTT
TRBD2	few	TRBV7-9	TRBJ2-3	CASSPSGSIRTDTQYF	TGTGCCAGCAGCCCTAGCGGGAGTATCAGAACAGATACGCAGTATTTT
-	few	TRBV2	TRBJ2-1	CASNPGPTRNNEQFF	TGTGCCAGCAATCCTGGCCCCACCAGAAACAATGAGCAGTTCTTC
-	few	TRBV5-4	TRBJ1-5	CASSLDSGINQPQHF	TGTGCCAGCAGCTTGGATTCAGGAATCAATCAGCCCCAGCATTTT
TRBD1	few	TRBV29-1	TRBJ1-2	CSVEGGGGDYTF	TGCAGCGTGGAAGGGGGCGGGGGGGACTACACCTTC
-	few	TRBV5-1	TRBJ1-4	CASSLVPTTNEKLFF	TGCGCCAGCAGCTTGGTTCCCACAACTAATGAAAAACTGTTTTTT
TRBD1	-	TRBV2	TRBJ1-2	CASSNRGDGYGYTF	TGTGCCAGCAGCAACAGGGGTGATGGCTATGGCTACACCTTC
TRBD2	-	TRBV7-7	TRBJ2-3	CASSPYGGASDTQYF	TGTGCTAGCAGCCCCTACGGGGGGGCCTCAGATACGCAGTATTTT
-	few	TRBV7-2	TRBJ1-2	CASILEGYTF	TGTGCCAGCATACTTGAGGGCTACACCTTC
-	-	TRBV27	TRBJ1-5	CASSFGAGVNQPQHF	TGTGCCAGCAGTTTTGGGGCAGGTGTGAATCAGCCCCAGCATTTT
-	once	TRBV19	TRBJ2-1	CASSIRGKNYNEQFF	TGTGCCAGTAGTATACGGGGGAAGAACTACAATGAGCAGTTCTTC
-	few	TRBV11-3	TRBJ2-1	CASSLSAGIGNEQFF	TGTGCCAGCAGCTTATCCGCGGGAATAGGCAATGAGCAGTTCTTC
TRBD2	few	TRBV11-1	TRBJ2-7	CASKYGPGLDVYEQYF	TGTGCCAGCAAATACGGTCCGGGACTAGATGTCTACGAGCAGTACTTC
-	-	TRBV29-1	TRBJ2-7	CSVVLGEQYF	TGCAGCGTTGTTCTCGGGGAGCAGTACTTC
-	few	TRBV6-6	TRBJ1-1	CASSYEARAEAFF	TGTGCCAGCAGTTACGAGGCTCGCGCTGAAGCTTTCTTT
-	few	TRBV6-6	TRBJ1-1	CASIYRREGTEAFF	TGTGCCAGCATCTATCGTAGGGAGGGTACTGAAGCTTTCTTT
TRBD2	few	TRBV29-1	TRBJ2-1	CSVVTSALYNEQFF	TGCAGCGTTGTGACTAGCGCCTTATACAATGAGCAGTTCTTC
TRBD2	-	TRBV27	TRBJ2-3	CASSSLAALEDTQYF	TGTGCCAGCAGTTCCCTAGCGGCCCTAGAGGATACGCAGTATTTT
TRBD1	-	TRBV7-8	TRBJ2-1	CASSSEQGAYNEQFF	TGTGCCAGCAGCTCCGAACAGGGGGCCTACAATGAGCAGTTCTTC
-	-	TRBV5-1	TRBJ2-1	CASSLAGSYNEQFF	TGCGCCAGCAGCTTGGCAGGTTCCTACAATGAGCAGTTCTTC
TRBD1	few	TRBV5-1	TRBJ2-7	CASSLNRGYEQYF	TGCGCCAGCAGCTTGAACAGGGGCTACGAGCAGTACTTC
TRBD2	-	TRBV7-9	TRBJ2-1	CASSLTAWTRQYNEQFF	TGTGCCAGCAGCTTAACCGCTTGGACTAGACAATACAATGAGCAGTTCTTC
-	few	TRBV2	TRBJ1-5	CASRGDRPHQPQHF	TGTGCCAGCAGGGGTGACAGGCCCCATCAGCCCCAGCATTTT
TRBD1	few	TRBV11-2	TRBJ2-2	CASSSGTGNTGELFF	TGTGCCAGCAGCTCTGGGACAGGGAACACCGGGGAGCTGTTTTTT
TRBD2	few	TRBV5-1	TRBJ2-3	CASSSRGGGGTDTQYF	TGCGCCAGCAGCTCCCGCGGGGGTGGGGGCACAGATACGCAGTATTTT
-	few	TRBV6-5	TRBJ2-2	CASSEGVYTGELFF	TGTGCCAGCAGTGAAGGAGTGTACACCGGGGAGCTGTTTTTT
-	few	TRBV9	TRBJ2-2	CASSGDRTGELFF	TGTGCCAGCAGCGGTGACAGGACCGGGGAGCTGTTTTTT
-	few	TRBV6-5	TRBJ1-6	CASSYSYDSPLHF	TGTGCCAGCAGTTACTCCTACGATTCACCCCTCCACTTT
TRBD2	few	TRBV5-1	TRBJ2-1	CASSPGLAGGYNEQFF	TGCGCCAGCAGCCCCGGGCTAGCGGGGGGCTACAATGAGCAGTTCTTC
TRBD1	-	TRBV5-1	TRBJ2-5	CASSPGQGRKETQYF	TGCGCCAGCAGCCCAGGACAGGGGAGGAAAGAGACCCAGTACTTC
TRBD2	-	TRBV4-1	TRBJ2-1	CASSRSSGGGYNEQFF	TGCGCCAGCAGTCGTTCTAGCGGTGGGGGTTACAATGAGCAGTTCTTC
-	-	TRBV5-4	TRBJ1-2	CASSLDSLSYGYTF	TGTGCCAGCAGCTTGGACAGTCTTAGCTATGGCTACACCTTC
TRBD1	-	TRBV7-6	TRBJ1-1	CASSRGQGMGEAFF	TGTGCCAGCAGCCGCGGACAGGGAATGGGTGAAGCTTTCTTT
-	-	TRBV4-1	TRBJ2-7	CASSQVTGPDYEQYF	TGCGCCAGCAGCCAAGTTACAGGGCCGGACTACGAGCAGTACTTC
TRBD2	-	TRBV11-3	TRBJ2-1	CASSLSLLAGLPRGCHEQFF	TGTGCCAGCAGCTTAAGCCTCCTAGCGGGACTCCCCAGGGGATGTCATGAGCAGTTCTTC
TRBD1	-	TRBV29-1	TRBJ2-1	CSVDRQGAGNEQFF	TGCAGCGTTGACCGGCAGGGGGCGGGCAATGAGCAGTTCTTC
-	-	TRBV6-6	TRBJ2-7	CASQSPEQDYEQYF	TGTGCCAGCCAATCCCCAGAGCAGGACTACGAGCAGTACTTC
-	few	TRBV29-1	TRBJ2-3	CSGGGWGDTDTQYF	TGCAGCGGTGGAGGTTGGGGAGACACAGATACGCAGTATTTT
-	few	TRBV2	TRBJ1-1	CASSPGQKNTEAFF	TGTGCCAGCAGTCCCGGACAGAAGAACACTGAAGCTTTCTTT
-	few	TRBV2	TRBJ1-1	CASSGGVTSNTEAFF	TGTGCCAGCAGTGGGGGGGTCACTTCGAACACTGAAGCTTTCTTT
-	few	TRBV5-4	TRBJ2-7	CASSPSVAAYEQYF	TGTGCCAGCAGCCCATCCGTAGCAGCTTACGAGCAGTACTTC
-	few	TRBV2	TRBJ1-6	CASVFSGYSSPLHF	TGTGCCAGCGTGTTTTCGGGTTATAGTTCACCCCTCCACTTT
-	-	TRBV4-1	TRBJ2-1	CASSQTLDEQFF	TGCGCCAGCAGCCAGACCCTAGATGAGCAGTTCTTC